The 32 T cell receptor beta chains reported below all come from one sample, sequenced in a study of graft-versus-host responses after intestinal transplantation. Measured with immunoSEQ multiplex PCR; TCRdb has only the in-frame clones, and not every one. The top ten hold more than 0.75% of the sample, which has around 100,000 clones, more than 75% seen once. For these receptors, no antigen is known. The sequences come from unstimulated CD4+ T cells sorted from spleen or lymph node cells, collected before transplant. Every receptor here comes from a human donor who was the organ donor for an intestinal transplant.

This clone was recorded once. The CDR3 coding sequence is TGTGCCAGCACTGCGGGCCTTCACAATGAGCAGTTCTTC. Translating gives CASTAGLHNEQFF. The chain is built from TRBV2 and TRBJ2-1, with D tentatively TRBD2 (5 bases). V was cut by 7 bases and J by 5 bases, with 12 bases left in between. Germline loops: CDR1 SNHLY, CDR2 FYNNEI. The CDR3 runs to 13 residues.

The rearrangement links TRBV6-1 to TRBJ1-4, with D unclear. CDR3 length equals 16 residues. V shed 4 bases and J shed 4 bases, with 16 bases lying between them. Germline V gives CDR1 MNHNS, CDR2 SASEGT. Here the CDR3 DNA reads TGTGCCAGCAGTGGCCCTCGGGGTACCCATAATGAAAAACTGTTTTTT. It yields the protein CASSGPRGTHNEKLFF.

The gene calls are TRBV5-6 and TRBJ1-2; no firm D call. CDR3 length: 13 amino acids. V gave up 4 bases and J gave up 2 bases, with 9 bases separating them. Germline CDR1 is SGHDT and CDR2 is YYEEEE. The CDR3 nucleotides are TGTGCCAGCAGCCTGGCTGGCAACTATGGCTACACCTTC. This encodes CASSLAGNYGYTF.

This clone was recorded once. The rearrangement joins TRBV5-6 to TRBJ1-1; possibly TRBD1 for D (5 bases). The CDR3 covers 17 residues. The V gene lost 4 bases and the J gene lost 0 bases, with 19 bases spanning the gap. Germline CDR1 and CDR2: SGHDT and YYEEEE. The CDR3 region is CASSPLGASIMNTEAFF. CDR3 in DNA: TGTGCCAGCAGCCCTCTCGGGGCCTCCATCATGAACACTGAAGCTTTCTTT.

This chain connects TRBV6-6 to TRBJ1-2; no definite D call. The CDR3 contains 14 residues. Trimming cost V 4 bases and J 4 bases, with 13 bases left between them. The V gene's germline CDR1 is MNHNY and CDR2 SVGAGI (reference sequence). The CDR3 spells CASSSAGVSYGYTF. The CDR3 DNA reads TGTGCCAGCAGTTCCGCCGGGGTTAGCTATGGCTACACCTTC.

This clone appeared a single time. The chain combines TRBV5-6 with TRBJ2-5; the D is unclear. The CDR3 is made up of 13 amino acids. Germline V gene sequence: CDR1 SGHDT, CDR2 YYEEEE. V was pared by 2 bases and J by 4 bases, with 9 bases between. The CDR3 coding sequence is TGTGCCAGCAGCTTAACCAGGAGAGAGACCCAGTACTTC. This codes for CASSLTRRETQYF.

Only one count was recorded for this clone. This chain links TRBV9 with TRBJ1-2; TRBD1 might be the D (5 bases). The CDR3 is made up of 14 amino acids. The V and J ends lost 4 bases and 2 bases respectively, with 12 bases between them. The germline V gene encodes CDR1 SGDLS and CDR2 YYNGEE. The CDR3 DNA follows: TGTGCCAGCAGCACCAAGGGGCAGAACTATGGCTACACCTTC. Its translation: CASSTKGQNYGYTF.

This clone showed up just a few times. The V gene is TRBV18, the J gene TRBJ2-7; D gene uncertain. The V gene's germline CDR1 is KGHSH and CDR2 LQKENI. This CDR3 comprises 13 residues. Trimming removed 6 bases at V and 2 bases at J, with 11 bases between. CDR3 nucleotides: TGTGCCAGCTCCCTCCTCGCTGCCTACGAGCAGTACTTC. Translating gives CASSLLAAYEQYF.

V gene TRBV27 combines with J gene TRBJ1-6; D might be TRBD1 (5 bases). Deletions cut 6 bases from V and 4 bases from J, with 16 bases between. This CDR3 has 16 residues. Per the germline V gene, CDR1 is MNHEY and CDR2 is SMNVEV (reference sequence). Here the CDR3 reads CASSLGTLGYNSPLHF. CDR3 nucleotide sequence: TGTGCCAGCAGCCTGGGGACTCTGGGGTATAATTCACCCCTCCACTTT.

This clone appeared a few times. Other DNA variants within this sample encode the same CDR3. CDR3 loop: CASGTGGSYEQYF. CDR3 sequence (DNA): TGTGCCAGCGGTACCGGGGGTTCCTACGAGCAGTACTTC. The chain uses TRBV2 and TRBJ2-7; possible D gene TRBD2, 6 bases. V was cut by 8 bases and J by 1 base, with 12 bases left in between. Germline V gene sequence: CDR1 SNHLY, CDR2 FYNNEI. The CDR3 is 13 amino acids. Full variable domain (remainder filled in from reference TRBV2 and TRBJ2-7): EPEVTQTPSHQVTQMGQEVILRCVPISNHLYFYWYRQILGQKVEFLVSFYNNEISEKSEIFDDQFSVERPDGSNFTLKIRSTKLEDSAMYFCASGTGGSYEQYFGPGTRLTVT.

The CDR3 sequence is CASSYPQTAYEQYF. The CDR3 DNA reads as TGTGCCAGCAGTTACCCCCAGACAGCTTACGAGCAGTACTTC. The rearrangement uses TRBV6-6 and TRBJ2-7; D possibly corresponds to TRBD1 (5 bases). The CDR3 runs to 14 residues. With 2 bases removed from V and 4 bases from J, the gap between germline ends came to 12 bases. CDR1 is MNHNY and CDR2 is SVGAGI in the germline V gene (reference sequence).

The CDR3 region is CASSGTGGEEVEAFF. The CDR3 DNA reads as TGTGCCAGCAGCGGGACAGGGGGCGAGGAAGTTGAAGCTTTCTTT. This sequence joins TRBV5-6 and TRBJ1-1; 12 nucleotides align to TRBD1. The CDR3 is made up of 15 amino acids. V was clipped by 4 bases and J by 7 bases; unmatched bases: 8. CDR1 and CDR2 (germline): SGHDT, YYEEEE.

This sequence joins TRBV5-6 and TRBJ2-2; D ambiguous. CDR1 is SGHDT and CDR2 is YYEEEE in the germline V gene. The V gene lost 0 bases and the J gene lost 0 bases, with 9 bases spanning the gap. The CDR3 is 16 residues long. The CDR3 spells CASSLVGGSNTGELFF. DNA of the CDR3: TGTGCCAGCAGCTTGGTGGGCGGATCGAACACCGGGGAGCTGTTTTTT.

This chain uses TRBV7-2 with TRBJ2-3; D gene uncertain. This CDR3 contains 13 residues. With 1 base removed from V and 0 bases from J, the gap between germline ends came to 2 bases. The V gene's germline CDR1 is SGHTA and CDR2 FQGNSA. CDR3 in amino acids: CASSLGSTDTQYF. Here the CDR3 DNA reads TGTGCCAGCAGCTTAGGGAGCACAGATACGCAGTATTTT.

The V and J genes are TRBV6-1 and TRBJ1-2; tentatively, D is TRBD1 (5 bases). CDR1 is MNHNS, CDR2 SASEGT, per germline. The CDR3 runs to 12 residues. The ends were cut back, 1 base at V and 8 bases at J, with 8 bases in the middle. DNA of the CDR3: TGTGCCAGCAGTGAAGGGGGCCGAGGCTACACCTTC. This gives the protein CASSEGGRGYTF.

The chain combines TRBV6-1 with TRBJ1-5; D not certain. Trimming cost V 2 bases and J 4 bases, with 6 bases left between them. The CDR3 runs to 13 residues. CDR1 is MNHNS and CDR2 is SASEGT in the germline V gene. As DNA, the CDR3 is TGTGCCAGCAGTGAACACCTAAATCAGCCCCAGCATTTT. As protein: CASSEHLNQPQHF.

The gene calls are TRBV28 and TRBJ1-5; D is ambiguous. Looked up from germline, CDR1 is MDHEN and CDR2 is SYDVKM. This CDR3 spans 15 amino acids. Trimming shortened V by 5 bases and J by 5 bases, and 16 bases separated the two germline ends. DNA of the CDR3: TGTGCCAGCAGTAGGAAGGGTACCTTAGATCAGCCCCAGCATTTT. Translation: CASSRKGTLDQPQHF.

The chain has TRBV6-6 and TRBJ1-2; D is perhaps TRBD1 (5 bases). CDR3 size: 11 residues. V lost 2 bases to trimming and J lost 8 bases, with 6 bases between them. From germline, CDR1 is MNHNY and CDR2 SVGAGI (reference sequence). The CDR3 sequence is CASSYRDGYTF. The CDR3 bases are TGTGCCAGCAGTTACAGGGACGGCTACACCTTC.

The chain recombines TRBV10-1 with TRBJ2-7; perhaps TRBD1 as D (6 bases). Germline V lookup: CDR1 WNHNN, CDR2 SYGVQD (reference sequence). V dropped 6 bases and J dropped 3 bases, with 12 bases sitting between them. CDR3 size: 13 residues. CDR3 nucleotide sequence: TGCGCCAGCAGGTCCGGGACAAACTACGAGCAGTACTTC. Translation gives CASRSGTNYEQYF.

The gene calls are TRBV28 and TRBJ1-1, with D uncertain. Between the trimmed V and J ends, which lost 7 bases and 3 bases, there was a span of 15 bases. CDR1 MDHEN and CDR2 SYDVKM come from the germline V gene. CDR3 length equals 14 residues. The DNA of the CDR3 is TGTGCCAGCACCGGCCAAGGGTGGGACACTGAAGCTTTCTTT. Its protein is CASTGQGWDTEAFF.

The V call is TRBV11-2, the J call TRBJ2-7; D unclear. CDR1 is SGHAT and CDR2 is FQNNGV in the germline V gene. The V end was cut by 0 bases, the J end by 3 bases, with 3 bases between. The length of the CDR3 is 12 residues. The CDR3 DNA follows: TGTGCCAGCAGCTTAGAATACTACGAGCAGTACTTC. Translating gives CASSLEYYEQYF.

The chain employs TRBV6-1 and TRBJ1-5; D ambiguous. This CDR3 has 15 residues. V lost 7 bases and J lost 0, with 13 bases in between. Germline V gene data show CDR1 as MNHNS and CDR2 as SASEGT. The CDR3 DNA sequence: TGTGCCAGCACCTTGGAGTGGCCTAGCAATCAGCCCCAGCATTTT. Translation gives CASTLEWPSNQPQHF.

V is TRBV5-1 and J is TRBJ2-6; 8 bases are shared with TRBD1. CDR1 and CDR2 (germline): SGHRS, YFSETQ. Trimming removed 1 base from V and 0 bases from J; junction bases left unmatched: 12. The CDR3 contains 20 residues. CDR3 sequence: CASSLTGRDRISSGANVLTF. The CDR3 DNA reads TGCGCCAGCAGCTTGACTGGGCGGGACAGGATTTCCTCTGGGGCCAACGTCCTGACTTTC.

The V gene is TRBV7-2, the J gene TRBJ2-7, with D tentatively TRBD1 (6 bases). Per germline, CDR1 SGHTA and CDR2 FQGNSA. This CDR3 is 16 amino acids long. The V and J ends lost 1 base and 5 bases respectively, with 18 bases between them. The CDR3 protein is CASSLGAAGAYHEQYF. CDR3 in DNA: TGTGCCAGCAGCTTAGGGGCGGCAGGGGCCTACCACGAGCAGTACTTC.

The rearrangement uses TRBV27 and TRBJ1-4; TRBD1 matches at 7 bases. Trimming removed 6 bases from V and 3 bases from J; junction bases left unmatched: 7. This CDR3 comprises 15 residues. CDR1 is MNHEY and CDR2 is SMNVEV in the germline V gene (reference sequence). The CDR3 DNA reads as TGTGCCAGCAGCTCCCCAGGGGGGGCTAATGAAAAACTGTTTTTT. Protein sequence: CASSSPGGANEKLFF.

The chain joins TRBV30 to TRBJ1-1, with 7 bases fitting TRBD1. Germline CDR1 GTSNPN, CDR2 SVGIG (reference sequence). The CDR3 contains 13 residues. V was pared by 5 bases and J by 5 bases, with 8 bases of the junction left unmatched. The CDR3 DNA reads TGTGCCTGGGCGACAGGGCCGGGGACTGAAGCTTTCTTT. As protein: CAWATGPGTEAFF.

CDR3 loop: CASSPGRGTGGRQIGELFF. CDR3 nucleotide sequence: TGTGCCAGCAGTCCCGGGCGGGGGACAGGGGGCAGACAGATCGGGGAGCTGTTTTTT. The gene calls are TRBV27 and TRBJ2-2; 12 bases map to TRBD1. This CDR3 spans 19 amino acids. Per the germline V gene, CDR1 is MNHEY and CDR2 is SMNVEV (reference sequence). V gave up 5 bases and J gave up 7 bases; unmatched junction bases: 17.

The chain employs TRBV15 and TRBJ1-5, with 8 positions matching TRBD1. Trimming at V came to 3 bases and at J to 0 bases, leaving 4 bases not matched to a gene. Germline V gene lookup returns CDR1 LNHNV and CDR2 YYDKDF (reference sequence). The CDR3 is made up of 16 amino acids. The DNA for the CDR3 is TGTGCCACCAGCAGGGGGACAGGTTTTAGCAATCAGCCCCAGCATTTT. Encoded protein: CATSRGTGFSNQPQHF.

This chain links TRBV5-1 with TRBJ2-2; 7 bases line up with TRBD1. CDR1 and CDR2 (germline): SGHRS, YFSETQ. CDR3 length: 15 amino acids. J was trimmed by 0 bases and V by 4 bases; bases with no gene match: 3. CDR3 region: CASSTDRANTGELFF. The CDR3 coding sequence is TGCGCCAGCAGCACCGACAGGGCGAACACCGGGGAGCTGTTTTTT.

This chain uses TRBV2 with TRBJ2-2; D uncertain. CDR3 length equals 13 residues. The V end was cut by 5 bases, the J end by 6 bases, with 10 bases between. Germline-derived CDR1 and CDR2 are SNHLY and FYNNEI. CDR3 loop: CASSIRLAGELFF. CDR3 DNA sequence: TGTGCCAGCAGTATTCGTTTAGCCGGGGAGCTGTTTTTT.

The chain has TRBV7-8 and TRBJ1-1; the match to TRBD1 covers 7 bases. J lost 3 bases, V lost 2 bases, and 9 bases had no gene match. This CDR3 spans 16 amino acids. CDR1 SGHVS and CDR2 FQNEAQ come from the germline V gene. In nucleotides, the CDR3 is TGTGCCAGCAGCTTAAGGGGGCCCCCAGGGGACACTGAAGCTTTCTTT. Its protein is CASSLRGPPGDTEAFF. The full variable domain, rest sourced from reference TRBV7-8 and TRBJ1-1, is GAGVSQSPRYKVAKRGQDVALRCDPISGHVSLFWYQQALGQGPEFLTYFQNEAQLDKSGLPSDRFFAERPEGSVSTLKIQRTQQEDSAVYLCASSLRGPPGDTEAFFGQGTRLTVV.

J is TRBJ1-4 and V is TRBV25-1; possible D gene TRBD1, 5 bases. CDR1 is MGHDK, CDR2 SYGVNS, per germline. V lost 7 bases and J 0 bases, leaving 12 bases between the germline ends. The CDR3 contains 15 residues. The DNA of the CDR3 is TGTGCCAGCAAGGACCTGGGACCAACTAATGAAAAACTGTTTTTT. It specifies CASKDLGPTNEKLFF. Supplemented by reference TRBV25-1 and TRBJ1-4, the full variable domain reads EADIYQTPRYLVIGTGKKITLECSQTMGHDKMYWYQQDPGMELHLIHYSYGVNSTEKGDLSSESTVSRIRTEHFPLTLESARPSHTSQYLCASKDLGPTNEKLFFGSGTQLSVL.